Shown below are 32 T cell receptor beta chains from a single sample sequenced in a study of CD8 T cells in ankylosing spondylitis. TCRdb reanalysed the 5' RACE reads using MiXCR and keeps one entry per CDR3 protein. The sample holds more than 600,000 distinct CDR3 sequences, 15% to 20% seen once. Findings and caveats of the study: Characteristic, it appeared, of ankylosing spondylitis blood was a TCR beta motif of 7 or 8 highly homologous variants.

Antigens for these TCRs are unknown. Sequencing was carried out using blood, either unsorted or a sorted T cell fraction (not recorded which). These receptors were obtained from a male donor with ankylosing spondylitis.

This clonotype came up a few times. V is TRBV7-9 and J is TRBJ2-7; D gene unclear. The CDR3 runs 14 residues. The ends were cut back, 1 base at V and 6 bases at J, with 13 bases in the middle. In germline, CDR1 is SEHNR, CDR2 FQNEAQ (reference sequence). This CDR3 reads CASSLVTVGSEQYF. The CDR3 nucleotides read TGTGCCAGCAGCTTAGTAACGGTGGGGTCCGAGCAGTACTTC.

V and J are TRBV6-2 or TRBV6-3 and TRBJ1-5; 7 bases map to TRBD1. Trimming removed 8 bases from V and 3 bases from J; junction bases left unmatched: 4. Germline V gene sequence: CDR1 MNHEY, CDR2 SVGEGT. This CDR3 is 13 amino acids long. The CDR3 DNA is TGTGCCAGCGATGACAGGGACAATCAGCCCCAGCATTTT. Encoded protein: CASDDRDNQPQHF.

This clonotype has just a few counts. CDR3 nucleotides: TGTGCCAGCAGCCAGGGGGCCTCCTACAATGAGCAGTTCTTC. Protein sequence: CASSQGASYNEQFF. V is TRBV7-9 and J is TRBJ2-1; 8 bases are a match to TRBD1. V trimming: 5 bases; J trimming: 0 bases; junction bases outside the gene matches: 0. The CDR3 runs 14 residues. The V gene's germline CDR1 is SEHNR and CDR2 FQNEAQ (reference sequence).

The chain couples TRBV4-1 to TRBJ1-2; D gene uncertain. The germline CDR1 and CDR2 sequences are MGHRA and YSYEKL. Trimming took 0 bases from V and 4 from J, leaving 12 bases between them. CDR3 length: 15 residues. The CDR3 DNA sequence: TGCGCCAGCAGCCAAGAGGTCAGTGGAGTCTATGGCTACACCTTC. This gives the protein CASSQEVSGVYGYTF.

This chain joins TRBV7-8 and TRBJ2-3; 8 positions agree with TRBD2. CDR1 SGHVS and CDR2 FQNEAQ come from the germline V gene. V was pared by 1 base and J by 0 bases, with 6 bases of the junction left unmatched. The CDR3 sequence is 17 residues long. For the CDR3, the DNA is TGTGCCAGCAGCTTAGTTAAGCGGGGGCCCAGCACAGATACGCAGTATTTT. Translation: CASSLVKRGPSTDTQYF.

This chain links TRBV25-1 with TRBJ2-2; TRBD2 aligns across 7 bases. The CDR3 is 14 amino acids. V was pared by 6 bases and J by 3 bases, with 4 bases of the junction left unmatched. Germline-derived CDR1 and CDR2 are MGHDK and SYGVNS. The CDR3 DNA reads TGTGCCAGCAGGACCCGGGGGGACACCGGGGAGCTGTTTTTT. Translating it yields CASRTRGDTGELFF.

V usage is TRBV5-1 and J usage is TRBJ2-3, with 11 nucleotides matching TRBD2. The germline V gene has CDR1 SGHRS and CDR2 YFSETQ. The CDR3 is 17 residues long. The V gene end was trimmed by 3 bases and the J gene end by 4 bases; junction bases not matched to a gene: 10. The CDR3 bases are TGCGCCAGCAGCTCCTCAGCCACTAGCGGGGGCCCAGATACGCAGTATTTT. Amino acids: CASSSSATSGGPDTQYF.

The chain uses TRBV3-1 and TRBJ2-7, with unresolved D. Trimming took off 2 bases at V and 9 bases at J, with 17 bases between the two ends. The CDR3 covers 14 residues. CDR1 and CDR2 (germline): LGHDT, YNNKEL (reference sequence). In DNA form, the CDR3 reads TGTGCCAGCAGCCAAACGGGCAGAAATAGAGGGCAGTACTTC. Its translation is CASSQTGRNRGQYF.

In its sample, this clonotype was seen many times. This chain uses TRBV12-3 or TRBV12-4 with TRBJ2-7; D possibly uses TRBD1 or TRBD2 (5 bases each). The CDR3 runs to 13 residues. V was pared by 6 bases and J by 5 bases, with 14 bases between. DNA for the CDR3: TGTGCCAGCAGGCTGACCGGGACCAACGAGCAGTACTTC. Its translation is CASRLTGTNEQYF.

V and J are TRBV6-5 and TRBJ2-7; TRBD2 is a possible D gene (6 bases). The CDR3 has 15 residues. The V gene lost 1 base and the J gene lost 3 bases, with 13 bases spanning the gap. Per the germline V gene, CDR1 is MNHEY and CDR2 is SVGAGI. CDR3 DNA: TGTGCCAGCAGTTACTTAGACTTGCGGGACTACGAGCAGTACTTC. Translated, it gives CASSYLDLRDYEQYF.

This clonotype was observed a handful of times. The J gene is TRBJ1-1, the V gene TRBV7-9, with D unclear. V lost 5 bases to trimming and J lost 1 base, with 14 bases between them. Germline lookup yields CDR1 SEHNR and CDR2 FQNEAQ (reference sequence). The length of the CDR3 is 15 residues. CDR3 region: CASSPEIKRNTEAFF. CDR3 in DNA: TGTGCCAGCAGCCCAGAAATAAAACGGAACACTGAAGCTTTCTTT. Filled out from reference TRBV7-9 and TRBJ1-1, the complete variable domain reads DTGVSQNPRHKITKRGQNVTFRCDPISEHNRLYWYRQTLGQGPEFLTYFQNEAQLEKSRLLSDRFSAERPKGSFSTLEIQRTEQGDSAMYLCASSPEIKRNTEAFFGQGTRLTVV.

The genes are TRBV12-3 or TRBV12-4 and TRBJ2-7, with a tentative D call TRBD1 (6 bases). The CDR3 covers 12 residues. V lost 6 bases and J lost 8, with 14 bases in between. The CDR3 loop reads CASSLRQEKQYF. For the CDR3, the DNA is TGTGCCAGCAGCCTAAGACAGGAAAAGCAGTACTTC.

This chain joins TRBV7-2 and TRBJ2-7, with D possibly being TRBD2 (5 bases). V gave up 4 bases and J gave up 2 bases, with 12 bases separating them. The CDR3 runs 14 residues. Germline CDR1 SGHTA, CDR2 FQGNSA. CDR3 amino acids: CASSWRVGAYEQYF. CDR3 nucleotide sequence: TGTGCCAGCAGCTGGCGGGTTGGGGCCTACGAGCAGTACTTC.

This clonotype has a count of ten or more. The genes are TRBV10-2 and TRBJ2-1; tentatively, D is TRBD1 or TRBD2 (5 bases each). CDR1 is WSHSY and CDR2 is SAAADI in the germline V gene. The CDR3 loop spans 13 amino acids. V lost 8 bases, J lost 5 bases, and 13 bases lay in between. CDR3 sequence reads: CASQGTKDNEQFF. DNA of the CDR3: TGCGCCAGCCAAGGGACGAAGGACAATGAGCAGTTCTTC.

This clonotype was seen more than once but under ten times. This chain uses TRBV20-1 with TRBJ2-3; no reliable D call. Per the germline V gene, CDR1 is DFQATT and CDR2 is SNEGSKA (reference sequence). The CDR3 is made up of 14 amino acids. V was trimmed by 1 base and J by 10 bases, leaving 18 bases between them. The chain's CDR3 is CSARVFADQYAQYF. The CDR3 nucleotides are TGCAGTGCTAGAGTTTTTGCGGACCAATACGCGCAGTATTTT.

This clonotype was seen only a few times. This chain links TRBV25-1 with TRBJ2-1, with 7 bases fitting TRBD1. Trimming took 3 bases from V and 0 from J; bases not matched to a gene: 8. The CDR3 extends over 17 amino acids. Germline lookup yields CDR1 MGHDK and CDR2 SYGVNS. CDR3 loop: CASSDYQTGSSYNEQFF. The CDR3, as DNA: TGTGCCAGCAGTGACTATCAGACAGGGAGCTCCTACAATGAGCAGTTCTTC.

The chain is built from TRBV29-1 and TRBJ2-1; TRBD1 is a possible D gene (6 bases). The CDR3 is 15 amino acids. Germline V CDR1 and CDR2: SQVTM, ANQGSEA. Trimming left V 7 bases short and J 4 bases short, with 20 bases between. The CDR3 here is CSAGETGPTYNEQFF. CDR3 nucleotides: TGCAGCGCCGGGGAGACAGGTCCTACATACAATGAGCAGTTCTTC.

The chain recombines TRBV12-3 or TRBV12-4 with TRBJ2-2; D might be TRBD1 (8 bases). V lost 7 bases and J 6 bases, leaving 15 bases between the germline ends. The CDR3 has 14 amino acids. The DNA for the CDR3 is TGTGCCAGCACCCTACAGGGGGGGGCCGGGGAGCTGTTTTTT. This codes for CASTLQGGAGELFF.

The CDR3 loop is CSVEGLAGGEQFF. In DNA form, the CDR3 reads TGCAGCGTTGAGGGACTAGCGGGGGGGGAGCAGTTCTTC. V usage is TRBV29-1 and J usage is TRBJ2-1; 16 bases are a match to TRBD2. The CDR3 loop spans 13 amino acids. Germline CDR1 SQVTM, CDR2 ANQGSEA. V shed 3 bases and J 10 bases; nucleotides not matched to a gene: 0.

The chain links TRBV7-8 to TRBJ2-4; 7 bases map to TRBD1. The CDR3 has 17 amino acids. The germline V gene encodes CDR1 SGHVS and CDR2 FQNEAQ. V was pared by 4 bases and J by 0 bases, with 9 bases of the junction left unmatched. The CDR3 loop reads CASSSGQAVLAKNIQYF. CDR3 bases: TGTGCCAGCAGCTCTGGACAGGCCGTGTTAGCCAAAAACATTCAGTACTTC.

J is TRBJ2-1 and V is TRBV3-1, with 7 bases lining up with TRBD2. Unmatched junction bases numbered 17, after V lost 8 bases and J lost 10 bases. The CDR3 length is 15 residues. Per germline, CDR1 LGHDT and CDR2 YNNKEL (reference sequence). This chain's CDR3 is CASAAGYTGSGEQFF. The DNA of the CDR3 is TGTGCCAGCGCAGCGGGGTATACGGGTTCAGGGGAGCAGTTCTTC.

The rearrangement links TRBV15 to TRBJ1-4; D uncertain. The CDR3 is 13 residues long. From germline, CDR1 is LNHNV and CDR2 YYDKDF (reference sequence). Trimming removed 7 bases from V and 4 bases from J, with 10 bases in between. In nucleotides, the CDR3 is TGTGCCACCAACAGTTACGGTAATGAAAAACTGTTTTTT. This translates into CATNSYGNEKLFF.

This chain joins TRBV20-1 and TRBJ1-1; tentatively, D is TRBD1 (5 bases). Between the trimmed V and J ends, which lost 0 bases and 0 bases, there was a span of 26 bases. CDR3 length equals 20 residues. Germline V gene data show CDR1 as DFQATT and CDR2 as SNEGSKA (reference sequence). CDR3 in DNA: TGCAGTGCTAGAGATCTTATACCTCGAGGGGAGGGACCCATGAACACTGAAGCTTTCTTT. Protein sequence: CSARDLIPRGEGPMNTEAFF.

This clonotype occurred many times. DNA of the CDR3: TGCGCCAGCAGCCAAGTACACACGAACACCGGGGAGCTGTTTTTT. This codes for CASSQVHTNTGELFF. The gene calls are TRBV4-1 and TRBJ2-2; no clear D. The germline V and J ends were trimmed by 1 base and 0 bases, with 6 bases remaining between them. CDR3 length: 15 residues. The germline CDR1 and CDR2 sequences are MGHRA and YSYEKL.

This clonotype turned up a few times. The CDR3 sequence is CATSDPGLGETQYF. The CDR3, as DNA: TGTGCCACCAGTGATCCAGGGCTGGGCGAGACCCAGTACTTC. The chain joins TRBV24-1 to TRBJ2-5; weak D call: TRBD1 (5 bases). CDR1 and CDR2 (germline): KGHDR, SFDVKD. V was cut by 3 bases and J by 5 bases, with 12 bases left in between. CDR3 length: 14 residues.

This clonotype was observed once. The chain recombines TRBV20-1 with TRBJ1-2; 10 bases fit TRBD1. Trimming cost V 7 bases and J 8 bases; bases outside gene matches: 13. The CDR3 has 14 residues. The germline V gene encodes CDR1 DFQATT and CDR2 SNEGSKA (reference sequence). CDR3 nucleotide sequence: TGCAGTGTATACGGACAGGGGGTGGAGAAGGGCTACACCTTC. Protein sequence: CSVYGQGVEKGYTF.

This clonotype occurred a few times. The chain uses TRBV10-3 and TRBJ2-5, with 7 bases lining up with TRBD1. From germline, CDR1 is ENHRY and CDR2 SYGVKD. This CDR3 contains 16 residues. Germline trimming cut 4 bases from V and 5 bases from J; bases unmatched to any gene: 13. The DNA for the CDR3 is TGTGCCATCAGTGCGGCCCCCCGACAGGGTGGGGAGACCCAGTACTTC. Its translation: CAISAAPRQGGETQYF.

The V call is TRBV5-1, the J call TRBJ1-4; no definite D call. Trimming shortened V by 3 bases and J by 3 bases, and 9 bases separated the two germline ends. The germline gives CDR1 SGHRS, CDR2 YFSETQ. The CDR3 is made up of 14 amino acids. CDR3 coding DNA: TGCGCCAGCAGCTCACAGCCGCCTAATGAAAAACTGTTTTTT. This codes for CASSSQPPNEKLFF.

V usage is TRBV12-3 or TRBV12-4 and J usage is TRBJ2-7, with 11 positions matching TRBD1. J gave up 7 bases and V 5 bases, and 7 bases lay outside the gene matches. This CDR3 is 14 amino acids long. The DNA of the CDR3 is TGTGCCAGCAGTCCAGGACAGGGGGCGCGGGAGCAGTACTTC. Its translation is CASSPGQGAREQYF.

J is TRBJ1-2 and V is TRBV9; D possibly corresponds to TRBD1 (6 bases). Trimming stripped 1 base from V and 2 bases from J, with 9 bases between. In germline, CDR1 is SGDLS, CDR2 YYNGEE. The CDR3 spans 14 residues. The CDR3 here is CASSVYGGNYGYTF. The CDR3 region has the DNA TGTGCCAGCAGCGTATATGGGGGCAACTATGGCTACACCTTC.

This chain links TRBV21-1 with TRBJ2-7; TRBD1 was called by the table and not checked on the DNA. TRBV21-1 represents a pseudogene. There are 13 residues in the CDR3. The CDR3 DNA sequence: TGTGCCAGCAGGCAGACAGGGAACTACGAGCAGTACTTC. Amino acid sequence: CASRQTGNYEQYF.

This chain links TRBV5-6 with TRBJ1-1; 10 bases align to TRBD1. CDR1 is SGHDT and CDR2 is YYEEEE in the germline V gene. V dropped 6 bases and J dropped 1; count of bases not matched to a gene: 6. The CDR3 has 15 residues. CDR3 sequence reads: CASTPWDRGNTEAFF. The DNA for the CDR3 is TGTGCCAGCACCCCGTGGGACAGGGGGAACACTGAAGCTTTCTTT.